The source of this TCR beta chain is a study of technical replicates of blood from several donors. TCRdb keeps only in-frame clones here, not all; method: immunoSEQ multiplex PCR. There are around 76,000 clones in the sample; around 97% occur only once, and 0.2% to 0.25% lies in the top ten. V dropped 5 bases and J dropped 7; count of bases not matched to a gene: 11. This CDR3 has 14 amino acids. Germline lookup yields CDR1 MDHEN and CDR2 SYDVKM. The clonotype originates from a human donor in good health. What was sequenced was T cells isolated from PBMCs. The chain combines TRBV28 with TRBJ2-7; 7 nucleotides line up with TRBD2. The CDR3 coding sequence is TGTGCCAGCAGTCCCCGGGAGGCACTCGGGGAGCAGTACTTC. This codes for CASSPREALGEQYF.